The present T cell receptor beta chain was sequenced within a study of blood T cell repertoires in COVID-19. Study overall: Samples came from the United States, Italy and Spain, spanning acute and convalescent COVID-19. Sources were T cells, B-cell-depleted T cells, or PBMCs; the material itself was cDNA or gDNA.

In the source study's methods: By means of reference gene primer amplification, nucleated cell counts were estimated. Profiling relied on immunoSEQ multiplex PCR, and the TCRdb table lists in-frame clones only, not all of them. Clone size and V and J calls were adopted from that table, with D and trimming inferred from the DNA. The sample has 100,000 to 150,000 clones; roughly 74% are singletons. During active infection, Seattle patients enrolled and were then monitored through disease. The CDR3 has 16 amino acids. In germline, CDR1 is SEHNR, CDR2 FQNEAQ (reference sequence). J gave up 0 bases and V 5 bases, and 7 bases lay outside the gene matches.

The chain carries TRBV7-9 and TRBJ1-3, with 7 bases fitting TRBD1. Sequencing used peripheral blood. The sequence derives from a man aged 80 or over with COVID-19, enrolled during active disease. The CDR3 is CASSKRDSTSGNTIYF. The DNA of the CDR3 is TGTGCCAGCAGCAAACGGGACAGTACCTCTGGAAACACCATATATTTT.